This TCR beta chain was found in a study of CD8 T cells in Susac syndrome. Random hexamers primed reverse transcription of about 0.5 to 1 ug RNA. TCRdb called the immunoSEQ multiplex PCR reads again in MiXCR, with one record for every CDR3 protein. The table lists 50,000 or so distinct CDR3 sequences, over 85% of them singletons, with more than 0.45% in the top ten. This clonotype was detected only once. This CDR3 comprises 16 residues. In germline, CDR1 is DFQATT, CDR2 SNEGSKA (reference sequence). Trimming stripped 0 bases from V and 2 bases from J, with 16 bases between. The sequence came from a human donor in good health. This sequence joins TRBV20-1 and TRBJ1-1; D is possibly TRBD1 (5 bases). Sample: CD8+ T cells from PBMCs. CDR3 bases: TGCAGTGCTAGAGATCCAGCCCAGGGAATAAACACTGAAGCTTTCTTT. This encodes CSARDPAQGINTEAFF.